A single sample is the source of the 25 T cell receptor beta chains below, sequenced in a study of blood T cell repertoires in COVID-19. Libraries were prepared by immunoSEQ multiplex PCR; TCRdb keeps only in-frame clonotypes and omits some of them. The repertoire holds more than 100,000 clones, roughly 90% seen once, with almost 4.5% in the top ten. Material for sequencing was peripheral blood. These receptors originate from a man aged 35-49 years with acute or convalescent COVID-19.

V and J are TRBV3-1 (or the pseudogene TRBV3-2) and TRBJ2-1, with 10 bases matching TRBD2. Germline V lookup: CDR1 LGHDT, CDR2 YNNKEL (reference sequence). The trim removed 3 bases at V and 9 bases at J, leaving 8 bases unmatched. The length of the CDR3 is 15 residues. The CDR3: CASSQASGGAVEQFF. CDR3 nucleotide sequence: TGTGCCAGCAGCCAGGCAAGCGGGGGGGCGGTTGAGCAGTTCTTC.

The rearrangement joins TRBV18 to TRBJ2-1, with TRBD2 matching 8 bases. Germline values: CDR1 KGHSH, CDR2 LQKENI. The CDR3 has 14 amino acids. The trim removed 3 bases at V and 2 bases at J, leaving 0 bases unmatched. CDR3 sequence reads: CASSPGGAYNEQFF. CDR3 DNA sequence: TGTGCCAGCTCACCCGGGGGGGCCTACAATGAGCAGTTCTTC.

This rearrangement joins TRBV19 to TRBJ2-2; 7 bases map to TRBD1. The CDR3 spans 16 residues. The trim removed 3 bases at V and 5 bases at J, leaving 9 bases unmatched. Germline V gene sequence: CDR1 LNHDA, CDR2 SQIVND (reference sequence). CDR3 coding DNA: TGTGCCAGTAGTATTAGGTGGGACAGATTTACCGGGGAGCTGTTTTTT. It specifies CASSIRWDRFTGELFF.

The rearrangement links TRBV24-1 to TRBJ2-1, with 8 bases lining up with TRBD2. Germline V lookup: CDR1 KGHDR, CDR2 SFDVKD. With 4 bases clipped from V and 2 bases from J, the junction kept 3 bases outside the gene matches. The CDR3 length is 15 residues. The DNA of the CDR3 is TGTGCCACCAGTGAACAAGCGGGAGCCTACAATGAGCAGTTCTTC. Residues: CATSEQAGAYNEQFF.

V usage is TRBV27 and J usage is TRBJ1-2; D may be TRBD1 (5 bases). V was pared by 4 bases and J by 2 bases, with 8 bases between. Germline CDR1 MNHEY, CDR2 SMNVEV (reference sequence). The CDR3 loop spans 13 amino acids. The CDR3 DNA follows: TGTGCCAGCAGTTGGGGCCAGAACTATGGCTACACCTTC. Amino acid sequence: CASSWGQNYGYTF.

In its sample, this clone was seen a few times. This sequence joins TRBV5-6 and TRBJ2-7; perhaps TRBD1 as D (5 bases). The CDR3 consists of 12 residues. V was pared by 4 bases and J by 5 bases, with 10 bases between. The germline gives CDR1 SGHDT, CDR2 YYEEEE. CDR3 sequence reads: CASSVDSHEQYF. CDR3 bases: TGTGCCAGCAGCGTCGACAGCCACGAGCAGTACTTC.

This clone has a handful of counts. The rearrangement links TRBV7-9 to TRBJ1-2, with TRBD1 matching over 9 bases. In germline, CDR1 is SEHNR, CDR2 FQNEAQ (reference sequence). This CDR3 contains 11 residues. Trimming cost V 8 bases and J 7 bases; bases outside gene matches: 2. The CDR3 bases are TGTGCCAGCCCGACAGGGGGTGGCTACACCTTC. It specifies CASPTGGGYTF.

The V gene is TRBV19, the J gene TRBJ2-7, with 10 nucleotides matching TRBD2. This CDR3 has 15 residues. The germline V gene has CDR1 LNHDA and CDR2 SQIVND (reference sequence). The J segment lost 2 bases and the V segment lost 6 bases, leaving 7 bases of the junction unmatched. CDR3 protein: CASSIGLAATYEQYF. Written as DNA, the CDR3 is TGTGCCAGTAGCATTGGACTAGCGGCCACCTACGAGCAGTACTTC.

This chain connects TRBV27 to TRBJ2-3, with 11 bases fitting TRBD2. This CDR3 is 16 amino acids long. Germline V lookup: CDR1 MNHEY, CDR2 SMNVEV (reference sequence). Unmatched junction bases numbered 11, after V lost 7 bases and J lost 5 bases. Written as DNA, the CDR3 is TGTGCCAGCACCCTATCTAGCGGGAGGTCGGTAGATACGCAGTATTTT. Residues: CASTLSSGRSVDTQYF.

V is TRBV5-1 and J is TRBJ2-7, with unresolved D. In germline, CDR1 is SGHRS, CDR2 YFSETQ. V was clipped by 0 bases and J by 5 bases, with 9 bases between them. CDR3 length equals 13 residues. Written as DNA, the CDR3 is TGCGCCAGCAGCTTGGGTCAGGCAGACGAGCAGTACTTC. Residues: CASSLGQADEQYF. Looking up the rest from reference TRBV5-1 and TRBJ2-7 gives the full variable domain: KAGVTQTPRYLIKTRGQQVTLSCSPISGHRSVSWYQQTPGQGLQFLFEYFSETQRNKGNFPGRFSGRQFSNSRSEMNVSTLELGDSALYLCASSLGQADEQYFGPGTRLTVT.

A note on this clone: Other DNA variants within this sample encode the same CDR3. The chain recombines TRBV7-3 with TRBJ1-1; maybe TRBD1 (5 bases). V gave up 5 bases and J gave up 1 base, with 8 bases separating them. Germline lookup yields CDR1 SGHTA and CDR2 FQGTGA. This CDR3 has 13 amino acids. The CDR3 spells CASSLGQNTEAFF. The CDR3 bases are TGTGCCAGCAGCCTAGGACAGAACACTGAAGCTTTCTTT.

The rearrangement joins TRBV30 to TRBJ1-2, with a weak D call TRBD1 (5 bases). Germline V gives CDR1 GTSNPN, CDR2 SVGIG (reference sequence). V lost 4 bases and J lost 2, with 5 bases in between. CDR3 size: 11 residues. The CDR3 region is CAWNRNYGYTF. The CDR3 DNA reads TGTGCCTGGAACAGGAACTATGGCTACACCTTC.

The V call is TRBV6-6, the J call TRBJ1-5, with 8 bases identical to TRBD1. V lost 6 bases, J lost 5 bases, and 3 bases stayed unmatched. Germline lookup yields CDR1 MNHNY and CDR2 SVGAGI (reference sequence). This CDR3 has 13 amino acids. CDR3 in DNA: TGTGCCAGCAGCCGACAGGGGTATCAGCCCCAGCATTTT. It translates to CASSRQGYQPQHF.

This clone appeared a single time. The chain employs TRBV5-8 and TRBJ2-2; 11 bases are shared with TRBD2. With V trimmed by 0 bases and J by 3 bases, 1 base remained unmatched. CDR3 size: 16 residues. Germline CDR1 SGHTS, CDR2 YDEGEE. CDR3 region: CASSLGTSGYTGELFF. The CDR3, as DNA: TGTGCCAGCAGCTTGGGGACTAGCGGGTACACCGGGGAGCTGTTTTTT. Based on the CDR3 plus reference TRBV5-8 and TRBJ2-2, the full variable domain is EAGVTQSPTHLIKTRGQQATLRCSPISGHTSVYWYQQALGLGLQFLLWYDEGEERNRGNFPPRFSGRQFPNYSSELNVNALELEDSALYLCASSLGTSGYTGELFFGEGSRLTVL.

The chain couples TRBV27 to TRBJ1-4; D remains ambiguous. The CDR3 is 15 amino acids. V was trimmed by 0 bases and J by 0 bases, leaving 5 bases between them. Germline assignment: CDR1 MNHEY and CDR2 SMNVEV (reference sequence). CDR3: CASSLSAATNEKLFF. CDR3 bases: TGTGCCAGCAGTTTATCGGCAGCAACTAATGAAAAACTGTTTTTT. The full variable domain, completed using reference TRBV27 and TRBJ1-4, is EAQVTQNPRYLITVTGKKLTVTCSQNMNHEYMSWYRQDPGLGLRQIYYSMNVEVTDKGDVPEGYKVSRKEKRNFPLILESPSPNQTSLYFCASSLSAATNEKLFFGSGTQLSVL.

This chain connects TRBV6-5 to TRBJ1-5; TRBD1 aligns across 8 bases. Germline CDR1 and CDR2: MNHEY and SVGAGI. The CDR3 has 13 amino acids. Trimming removed 7 bases from V and 6 bases from J; junction bases left unmatched: 5. CDR3: CASKTQGGQPQHF. CDR3 DNA sequence: TGTGCCAGCAAAACACAGGGGGGTCAGCCCCAGCATTTT.

The rearrangement joins TRBV4-1 to TRBJ2-2; 7 nucleotides match TRBD2. This CDR3 is 19 amino acids long. Germline CDR1 reads MGHRA; CDR2 reads YSYEKL. V dropped 0 bases and J dropped 6; count of bases not matched to a gene: 16. CDR3 DNA: TGCGCCAGCAGCCAAGAGCAGGCTAGCGGTACTTGGGCCCCCGGGGAGCTGTTTTTT. The encoded protein is CASSQEQASGTWAPGELFF.

The CDR3 sequence is CASSPFQGETQYF. The CDR3 bases are TGTGCCAGCTCACCATTTCAGGGGGAGACCCAGTACTTC. This sequence joins TRBV18 and TRBJ2-5; tentative D call: TRBD1 (6 bases). In germline, CDR1 is KGHSH, CDR2 LQKENI. Trimming stripped 2 bases from V and 5 bases from J, with 9 bases between. The CDR3 sequence is 13 residues long.

The chain couples TRBV29-1 to TRBJ2-7; 10 bases match TRBD1. CDR1 is SQVTM, CDR2 ANQGSEA, per germline. CDR3 length: 20 residues. V was pared by 7 bases and J by 7 bases, with 31 bases of the junction left unmatched. The CDR3: CSASQSEARDRGRLGWEQYF. The CDR3 DNA is TGCAGCGCTAGCCAATCGGAGGCGCGGGACAGGGGTAGGCTTGGGTGGGAGCAGTACTTC.

This sequence joins TRBV6-5 and TRBJ2-2, with TRBD2 matching over 13 bases. The CDR3 sequence is 16 residues long. CDR1 and CDR2 (germline): MNHEY, SVGAGI. V was clipped by 2 bases and J by 9 bases; unmatched bases: 6. CDR3 bases: TGTGCCAGCAGTTACAGGACTAGCGGGAGTATGCGGGAGCTGTTTTTT. This sequence encodes CASSYRTSGSMRELFF.

The V gene is TRBV30, the J gene TRBJ2-3, with 9 bases lining up with TRBD1. Germline V gives CDR1 GTSNPN, CDR2 SVGIG (reference sequence). The J segment lost 2 bases and the V segment lost 3 bases, leaving 6 bases of the junction unmatched. This CDR3 spans 15 amino acids. DNA of the CDR3: TGTGCCTGGAGCTTGGGGACAGGGATCACAGATACGCAGTATTTT. It encodes CAWSLGTGITDTQYF.

The chain carries TRBV7-2 and TRBJ1-4, with TRBD1 as a possible D gene (6 bases). V lost 5 bases, J lost 8 bases, and 12 bases lay in between. The CDR3 loop spans 13 amino acids. Germline lookup yields CDR1 SGHTA and CDR2 FQGNSA. The CDR3 protein is CASSPGVGEKLFF. The DNA for the CDR3 is TGTGCCAGCAGCCCAGGGGTAGGCGAAAAACTGTTTTTT.

J is TRBJ2-5 and V is TRBV18; D call uncertain. The CDR3 is 14 residues long. V gave up 1 base and J gave up 5 bases, with 11 bases separating them. Germline V gene sequence: CDR1 KGHSH, CDR2 LQKENI. For the CDR3, the DNA is TGTGCCAGCTCACCACGCTACGGGTTGGAGACCCAGTACTTC. It translates to CASSPRYGLETQYF.

The chain recombines TRBV2 with TRBJ1-4; a weak D match, TRBD1 (5 bases). Germline assignment: CDR1 SNHLY and CDR2 FYNNEI. The CDR3 contains 14 residues. V was trimmed by 3 bases and J by 7 bases, leaving 12 bases between them. This CDR3 reads CASSEGGMVEKLFF. Here the CDR3 DNA reads TGTGCCAGCAGTGAGGGGGGTATGGTTGAAAAACTGTTTTTT.

Note on this clone: A single base separates this from a much larger clone, so it may be a read error. This same CDR3 is encoded by further DNA sequences in the sample. The gene calls are TRBV11-3 and TRBJ2-1; a weak D match, TRBD1 (6 bases). From germline, CDR1 is SGHNT and CDR2 YENEEA. This CDR3 has 16 residues. V lost 9 bases to trimming and J lost 0 bases, with 18 bases between them. The CDR3 spells CASSAWTDSSYNEQFF. As DNA, the CDR3 is TGTGCCAGTAGCGCATGGACAGATAGCTCCTACAATGAGCAGTTCTTC.